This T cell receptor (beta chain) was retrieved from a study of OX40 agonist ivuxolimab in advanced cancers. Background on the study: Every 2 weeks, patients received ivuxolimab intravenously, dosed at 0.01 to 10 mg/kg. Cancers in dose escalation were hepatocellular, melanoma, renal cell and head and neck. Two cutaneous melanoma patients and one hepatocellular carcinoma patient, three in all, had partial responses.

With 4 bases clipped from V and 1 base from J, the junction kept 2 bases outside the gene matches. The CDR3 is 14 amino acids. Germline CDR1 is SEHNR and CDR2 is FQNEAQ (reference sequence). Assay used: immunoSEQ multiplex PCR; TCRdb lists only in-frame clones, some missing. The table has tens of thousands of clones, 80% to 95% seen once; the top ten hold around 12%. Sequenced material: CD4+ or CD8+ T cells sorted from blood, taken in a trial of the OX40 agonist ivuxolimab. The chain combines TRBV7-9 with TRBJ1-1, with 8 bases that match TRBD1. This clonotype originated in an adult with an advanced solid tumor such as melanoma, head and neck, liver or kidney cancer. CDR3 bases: TGTGCCAGCAGCTCACAGGGGGGGAACACTGAAGCTTTCTTT. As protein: CASSSQGGNTEAFF.